The rows below give T cell receptor beta chains drawn from one sample of a study of cytomegalovirus exposure and HLA in healthy donors. The repertoire was sequenced with immunoSEQ multiplex PCR; TCRdb's copy has only in-frame clones and lacks some. This sample carries approximately 220,000 clones, around nine tenths of them seen once, and the ten largest clones take around 1%. Sequencing was performed on PBMCs. The receptors originated from a woman under 30 in good health and CMV-seronegative. Both conserved end residues are part of each CDR3.

>TRBV9
CASSVVSGGTTGELFF
>TRBV30
CALGDFQETQYF
>TRBV11-2
CASSRTGLAAYNEQFF
>TRBV30
CAWSRRSRILNTGELFF
>TRBV6-6
CASSQRETQYF
>TRBV5-1
CASSLANSNEQFF
>TRBV5-6
CASSLTQGSGEAFF
>TRBV9
CASSVGGIGKAFF
>TRBV28
CASSLGAGSEAFF
>TRBV4-1
CASSPRMGLADNEQFF
>TRBV20-1
CSARASNEQFF
>TRBV6-6
CASSYRTGNQPQHF
>TRBV6-5
CASRTNRGLNTEAFF
>TRBV25-1
CASTGLAGTYNEQFF
>TRBV28
CASSSGVYQETQYF
>TRBV27
CASRPQGKRTEAFF
>TRBV27
CASSSTEGSEAFF
>TRBV5-1
CASSRRTGDTAYEQYF
>TRBV7-9
CASSLFAGTDTQYF
>TRBV2
CASRSGTYNEQFF
>TRBV27
CASSLYGHSNQPQHF
>TRBV7-8
CASSPGQGDYEQYF